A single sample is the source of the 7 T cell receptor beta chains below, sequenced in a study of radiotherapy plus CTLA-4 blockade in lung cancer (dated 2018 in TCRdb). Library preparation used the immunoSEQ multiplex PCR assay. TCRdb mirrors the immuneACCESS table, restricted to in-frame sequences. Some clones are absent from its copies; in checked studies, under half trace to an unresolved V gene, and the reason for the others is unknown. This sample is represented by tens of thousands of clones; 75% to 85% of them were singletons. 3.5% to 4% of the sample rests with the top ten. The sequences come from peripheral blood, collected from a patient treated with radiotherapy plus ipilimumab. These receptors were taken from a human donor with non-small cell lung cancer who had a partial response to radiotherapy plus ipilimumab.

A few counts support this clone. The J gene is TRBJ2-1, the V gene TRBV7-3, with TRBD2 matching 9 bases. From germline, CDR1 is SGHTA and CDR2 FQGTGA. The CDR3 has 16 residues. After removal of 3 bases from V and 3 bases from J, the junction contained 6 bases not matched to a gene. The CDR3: CASSFLASGDYNEQFF. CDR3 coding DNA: TGTGCCAGCAGCTTCTTGGCTAGCGGGGACTACAATGAGCAGTTCTTC.

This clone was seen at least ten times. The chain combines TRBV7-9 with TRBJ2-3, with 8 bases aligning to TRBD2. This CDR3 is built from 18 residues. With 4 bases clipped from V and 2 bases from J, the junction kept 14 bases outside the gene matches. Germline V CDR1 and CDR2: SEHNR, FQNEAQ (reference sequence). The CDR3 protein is CASSSRALRGGLTDTQYF. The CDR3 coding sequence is TGTGCCAGCAGCTCCCGGGCTTTACGGGGGGGGCTCACAGATACGCAGTATTTT.

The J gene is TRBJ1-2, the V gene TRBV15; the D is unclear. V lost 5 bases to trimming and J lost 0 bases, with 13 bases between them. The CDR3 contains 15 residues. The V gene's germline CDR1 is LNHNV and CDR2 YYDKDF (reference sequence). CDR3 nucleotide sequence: TGTGCCACCAGCGAGGGAGGCGGACCTAACTATGGCTACACCTTC. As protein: CATSEGGGPNYGYTF. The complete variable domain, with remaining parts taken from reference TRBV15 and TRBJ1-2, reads DAMVIQNPRYQVTQFGKPVTLSCSQTLNHNVMYWYQQKSSQAPKLLFHYYDKDFNNEADTPDNFQSRRPNTSFCFLDIRSPGLGDTAMYLCATSEGGGPNYGYTFGSGTRLTVV.

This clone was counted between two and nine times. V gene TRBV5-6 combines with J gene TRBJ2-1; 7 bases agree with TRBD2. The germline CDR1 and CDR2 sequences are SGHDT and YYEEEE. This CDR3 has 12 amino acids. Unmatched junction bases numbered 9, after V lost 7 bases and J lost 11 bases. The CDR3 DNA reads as TGTGCCAGCGGGAGCAGCGGGAATAAGCAGTTCTTC. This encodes CASGSSGNKQFF.

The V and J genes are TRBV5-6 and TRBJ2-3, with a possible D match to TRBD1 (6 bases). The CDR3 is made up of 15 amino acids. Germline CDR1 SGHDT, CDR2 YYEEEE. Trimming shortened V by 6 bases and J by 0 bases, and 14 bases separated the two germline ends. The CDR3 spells CASTSGQSSTDTQYF. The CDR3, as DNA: TGTGCCAGCACGTCCGGACAGTCTAGCACAGATACGCAGTATTTT. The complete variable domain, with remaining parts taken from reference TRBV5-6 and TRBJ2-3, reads DAGVTQSPTHLIKTRGQQVTLRCSPKSGHDTVSWYQQALGQGPQFIFQYYEEEERQRGNFPDRFSGHQFPNYSSELNVNALLLGDSALYLCASTSGQSSTDTQYFGPGTRLTVL.

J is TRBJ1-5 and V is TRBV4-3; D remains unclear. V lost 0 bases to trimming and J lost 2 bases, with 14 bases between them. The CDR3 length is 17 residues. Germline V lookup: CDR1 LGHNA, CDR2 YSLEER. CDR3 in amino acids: CASSQDPPWQGNQPQHF. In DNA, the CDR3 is TGCGCCAGCAGCCAAGACCCGCCTTGGCAGGGCAATCAGCCCCAGCATTTT.

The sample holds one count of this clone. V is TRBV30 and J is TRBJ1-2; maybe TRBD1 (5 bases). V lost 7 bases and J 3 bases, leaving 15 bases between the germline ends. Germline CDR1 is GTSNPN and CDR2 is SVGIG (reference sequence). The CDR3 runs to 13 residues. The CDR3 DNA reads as TGTGCCTCCCCTTCCCGGGGGGACTATGGCTACACCTTC. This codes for CASPSRGDYGYTF.